Following are 21 T cell receptor beta chains from one sample sequenced in a study of early T cells in non-severe SARS-CoV-2 infection. TCRdb called the 5' RACE reads again in MiXCR, with one record for every CDR3 protein. The top ten clones hold over 3.5% of a sample with around 82,000 distinct CDR3 sequences, 10% to 12% of them seen once. The sample consisted of whole blood. The receptors originated from an adult who was a healthcare worker with PCR-confirmed SARS-CoV-2 infection or an uninfected control (not recorded which).

This clonotype has more than one count but fewer than ten. V and J are TRBV2 and TRBJ1-4; D is unclear. Germline CDR1 SNHLY, CDR2 FYNNEI. The CDR3 extends over 16 amino acids. Trimming took off 4 bases at V and 0 bases at J, with 12 bases between the two ends. In nucleotides, the CDR3 is TGTGCCAGCAGTGGGACGGCTACAGCAACTAATGAAAAACTGTTTTTT. It encodes CASSGTATATNEKLFF.

The J gene is TRBJ2-1, the V gene TRBV5-1, with 9 nucleotides matching TRBD1. V lost 7 bases and J lost 9; bases outside the gene matches: 11. CDR3 size: 14 residues. Looked up from germline, CDR1 is SGHRS and CDR2 is YFSETQ. The DNA for the CDR3 is TGCGCCAGCCTAGGGACAGGGCGTCGAAGTGAGCAGTTCTTC. This gives the protein CASLGTGRRSEQFF.

In regard to this clonotype: The junction and the germline gene differ at one end; a read error may be behind it. CDR3 in amino acids: CASSSTGGSNNSPLHF. CDR3 coding DNA: TGTGCCAGCTCATCGACAGGGGGCTCCAATAATTCACCCCTCCACTTT. This chain uses TRBV18 with TRBJ1-6, with 10 bases identical to TRBD1. The CDR3 spans 16 residues. Per germline, CDR1 KGHSH and CDR2 LQKENI.

Ten or more counts support this clonotype. The chain has TRBV4-2 and TRBJ1-3, with TRBD1 matching 7 bases. V lost 4 bases and J lost 0; bases outside the gene matches: 3. The CDR3 contains 15 residues. Germline CDR1 reads LGHNA; CDR2 reads YNFKEQ. This chain's CDR3 is CASSLDRTSGNTIYF. The CDR3 nucleotides are TGTGCCAGCAGCCTGGACAGGACCTCTGGAAACACCATATATTTT.

In its sample, this clonotype was seen a few times. This rearrangement joins TRBV24-1 to TRBJ2-5, with a tentative D call TRBD1 (6 bases). Trimming removed 9 bases at V and 5 bases at J, with 15 bases between. The CDR3 runs 13 residues. From germline, CDR1 is KGHDR and CDR2 SFDVKD. CDR3 coding DNA: TGTGCCACCGCCTCTGGACAGCCGGAGACCCAGTACTTC. Its translation is CATASGQPETQYF.

The chain recombines TRBV20-1 with TRBJ2-2; 7 nucleotides match TRBD1. Germline V gene sequence: CDR1 DFQATT, CDR2 SNEGSKA (reference sequence). Germline trimming cut 5 bases from V and 4 bases from J; bases unmatched to any gene: 10. The CDR3 has 15 amino acids. The CDR3 nucleotides are TGCAGTGCTCCCCGACAGGGTACGGGCACCGGGGAGCTGTTTTTT. The encoded protein is CSAPRQGTGTGELFF.

In this sample, this clonotype turned up many times. This chain connects TRBV12-3 or TRBV12-4 to TRBJ1-2; D ambiguous. The CDR3 sequence is 14 residues long. Trimming cost V 4 bases and J 8 bases, with 17 bases left between them. This chain's CDR3 is CASSSRGRVGGYTF. The CDR3 DNA reads as TGTGCCAGCAGTTCCCGCGGGAGGGTTGGGGGCTACACCTTC.

The rearrangement uses TRBV12-3 or TRBV12-4 and TRBJ2-1; D perhaps matches TRBD2 (7 bases). Between the trimmed V and J ends, which lost 5 bases and 7 bases, there was a span of 21 bases. There are 16 residues in the CDR3. DNA of the CDR3: TGTGCCAGCAGTGGCCCGAGAGGGGGGGCCGCGAATGAGCAGTTCTTC. The encoded protein is CASSGPRGGAANEQFF.

The genes are TRBV12-3 or TRBV12-4 and TRBJ1-3; 8 bases are a match to TRBD1. This CDR3 contains 16 residues. The J segment lost 4 bases and the V segment lost 2 bases, leaving 7 bases of the junction unmatched. The CDR3 loop reads CASSLPGQGAGNTIYF. The CDR3 DNA is TGTGCCAGCAGTTTACCCGGACAGGGAGCCGGAAACACCATATATTTT.

This chain uses TRBV5-6 with TRBJ2-7; D is tentatively TRBD1 or TRBD2 (6 bases each). CDR1 and CDR2 (germline): SGHDT, YYEEEE. The ends were cut back, 3 bases at V and 0 bases at J, with 19 bases in the middle. The CDR3 sequence is 17 residues long. Here the CDR3 DNA reads TGTGCCAGCAGCTCCCTCCCGGGGGCCCCAAGCTCCTACGAGCAGTACTTC. This translates into CASSSLPGAPSSYEQYF.

This clonotype is medium-sized in the sample. The gene calls are TRBV20-1 and TRBJ2-1; 10 nucleotides align to TRBD2. In germline, CDR1 is DFQATT, CDR2 SNEGSKA (reference sequence). The CDR3 has 14 residues. V gave up 3 bases and J gave up 5 bases; unmatched junction bases: 4. The CDR3 DNA follows: TGCAGTGCTAGGTCAGCGGGGGGGAACAATGAGCAGTTCTTC. Translation gives CSARSAGGNNEQFF.

The chain couples TRBV7-2 to TRBJ1-2; possible D gene TRBD1, 5 bases. The CDR3 has 14 amino acids. Germline V gene data show CDR1 as SGHTA and CDR2 as FQGNSA. With 2 bases removed from V and 4 bases from J, the gap between germline ends came to 11 bases. CDR3 nucleotide sequence: TGTGCCAGCAGCTTACTGGACGGGGGCTATGGCTACACCTTC. Translating it yields CASSLLDGGYGYTF.

The sample holds a few counts of this clonotype. The V gene is TRBV23-1, the J gene TRBJ2-1, with 7 bases that match TRBD2. TRBV23-1 is treated as an ORF (open reading frame) with a function not yet certain. The CDR3 spans 17 residues. With 1 base clipped from V and 2 bases from J, the junction kept 8 bases outside the gene matches. CDR3 protein: CASSQWGEGIAYNEQFF. The CDR3 coding sequence is TGCGCCAGCAGTCAATGGGGGGAGGGGATAGCCTACAATGAGCAGTTCTTC.

There are many counts of this clonotype. The chain employs TRBV18 and TRBJ2-3; no clear D gene. The CDR3 sequence is 14 residues long. V was clipped by 2 bases and J by 0 bases, with 6 bases between them. Germline V gene data show CDR1 as KGHSH and CDR2 as LQKENI. The CDR3 spells CASSPAASTDTQYF. The CDR3 DNA reads TGTGCCAGCTCACCAGCGGCTAGCACAGATACGCAGTATTTT.

This clonotype was seen more than once but under ten times. The rearrangement uses TRBV27 and TRBJ1-4; possibly TRBD1 for D (5 bases). V shed 6 bases and J shed 8 bases, with 22 bases lying between them. Germline V gene data show CDR1 as MNHEY and CDR2 as SMNVEV (reference sequence). The CDR3 totals 16 residues. The CDR3 bases are TGTGCCAGCAGCACAATTTGGGGCAGGGTTGAAGAAAAACTGTTTTTT. It codes for CASSTIWGRVEEKLFF.

This clonotype was detected a few times. This rearrangement joins TRBV5-1 to TRBJ2-5; TRBD2 matches 10 bases. The CDR3 is 14 amino acids. CDR1 is SGHRS and CDR2 is YFSETQ in the germline V gene. The junction had 4 bases not matched to a gene; V was cut back by 4 bases and J by 4 bases. The CDR3 DNA is TGCGCCAGCAGCCCTCGACTAGCGGGAGAGACCCAGTACTTC. It specifies CASSPRLAGETQYF. The whole variable domain, remainder taken from reference TRBV5-1 and TRBJ2-5, is KAGVTQTPRYLIKTRGQQVTLSCSPISGHRSVSWYQQTPGQGLQFLFEYFSETQRNKGNFPGRFSGRQFSNSRSEMNVSTLELGDSALYLCASSPRLAGETQYFGPGTRLLVL.

This chain links TRBV10-3 with TRBJ2-4; the D gene is possibly TRBD1 (6 bases). V was trimmed by 0 bases and J by 1 base, leaving 22 bases between them. The CDR3 runs 20 residues. Looked up from germline, CDR1 is ENHRY and CDR2 is SYGVKD. CDR3 protein: CAISESAGSPVDRAKNIQYF. The CDR3 DNA reads as TGTGCCATCAGTGAGTCGGCGGGCTCCCCGGTAGACAGGGCCAAAAACATTCAGTACTTC.

In this sample, this clonotype turned up many times. The rearrangement uses TRBV28 and TRBJ1-5, with 8 nucleotides matching TRBD1. After removal of 5 bases from V and 5 bases from J, the junction contained 5 bases not matched to a gene. The CDR3 length is 14 residues. CDR1 MDHEN and CDR2 SYDVKM come from the germline V gene. CDR3 protein: CASSTDRDYQPQHF. Written as DNA, the CDR3 is TGTGCCAGCAGTACGGACAGGGATTATCAGCCCCAGCATTTT. Full variable domain (outside the CDR3, taken from reference TRBV28 and TRBJ1-5): DVKVTQSSRYLVKRTGEKVFLECVQDMDHENMFWYRQDPGLGLRLIYFSYDVKMKEKGDIPEGYSVSREKKERFSLILESASTNQTSMYLCASSTDRDYQPQHFGDGTRLSIL.

In its sample, this clonotype was seen a few times. This rearrangement joins TRBV12-3 or TRBV12-4 to TRBJ1-4; weak D call: TRBD1 (5 bases). V was trimmed by 0 bases and J by 0 bases, leaving 23 bases between them. The CDR3 is 21 amino acids. The CDR3 loop reads CASSLATRAAQGPSTNEKLFF. CDR3 in DNA: TGTGCCAGCAGTTTAGCGACTCGGGCTGCGCAGGGACCCTCAACTAATGAAAAACTGTTTTTT.

J is TRBJ2-3 and V is TRBV9, with a weak D call TRBD2 (7 bases). The V end was cut by 0 bases, the J end by 8 bases, with 13 bases between. Per the germline V gene, CDR1 is SGDLS and CDR2 is YYNGEE. The CDR3 has 14 residues. The CDR3 loop reads CASSVAGGSVTQYF. Here the CDR3 DNA reads TGTGCCAGCAGCGTAGCGGGGGGCTCCGTTACGCAGTATTTT.

This clonotype appeared a few times. The chain joins TRBV20-1 to TRBJ1-1; 11 nucleotides align to TRBD1. Unmatched junction bases numbered 12, after V lost 2 bases and J lost 4 bases. CDR1 and CDR2 from the germline V gene are DFQATT and SNEGSKA (reference sequence). This CDR3 comprises 17 residues. The CDR3 loop reads CSARPPDRGLASTEAFF. The CDR3 DNA reads as TGCAGTGCTAGACCCCCGGACAGGGGGCTGGCAAGCACTGAAGCTTTCTTT.